This passage covers 26 T cell receptor beta chains from one sample sequenced in a study of T cells in localized non-small cell lung cancer. Using immunoSEQ multiplex PCR, the repertoire was profiled, and TCRdb retains in-frame clones only, with some absent. The sample includes roughly 50,000 clones, roughly nine tenths seen only once; the top ten take 15% to 20%. Sequenced material: peripheral blood, taken before any cancer treatment. The receptors come from a man aged 40-75 years with stage I lung adenocarcinoma.

The V call is TRBV5-1, the J call TRBJ1-1; 7 positions match TRBD1. The CDR3 is 14 amino acids. The J segment lost 1 base and the V segment lost 4 bases, leaving 4 bases of the junction unmatched. Germline lookup yields CDR1 SGHRS and CDR2 YFSETQ. The CDR3 protein is CASSPGQTNTEAFF. In DNA, the CDR3 is TGCGCCAGCAGCCCGGGACAGACGAACACTGAAGCTTTCTTT.

The chain has TRBV5-1 and TRBJ2-3; 9 nucleotides match TRBD2. Germline V gene lookup returns CDR1 SGHRS and CDR2 YFSETQ. The CDR3 is 15 amino acids. V lost 4 bases and J lost 1; bases outside the gene matches: 4. The CDR3 loop reads CASSGPSGGTDTQYF. The CDR3 bases are TGCGCCAGCAGCGGGCCTAGCGGGGGCACAGATACGCAGTATTTT. Based on the CDR3 plus reference TRBV5-1 and TRBJ2-3, the full variable domain is KAGVTQTPRYLIKTRGQQVTLSCSPISGHRSVSWYQQTPGQGLQFLFEYFSETQRNKGNFPGRFSGRQFSNSRSEMNVSTLELGDSALYLCASSGPSGGTDTQYFGPGTRLTVL.

This chain joins TRBV5-8 and TRBJ2-1; 7 nucleotides align to TRBD1. The CDR3 covers 16 residues. V was clipped by 4 bases and J by 4 bases; unmatched bases: 11. Per the germline V gene, CDR1 is SGHTS and CDR2 is YDEGEE. CDR3 amino acids: CASSTGQDSFYNEQFF. The CDR3 bases are TGTGCCAGCAGCACCGGACAGGACAGTTTTTACAATGAGCAGTTCTTC. Filled out from reference TRBV5-8 and TRBJ2-1, the complete variable domain reads EAGVTQSPTHLIKTRGQQATLRCSPISGHTSVYWYQQALGLGLQFLLWYDEGEERNRGNFPPRFSGRQFPNYSSELNVNALELEDSALYLCASSTGQDSFYNEQFFGPGTRLTVL.

The rearrangement links TRBV6-5 to TRBJ2-5; D gene uncertain. The CDR3 runs 13 residues. V lost 5 bases and J 5 bases, leaving 12 bases between the germline ends. Germline CDR1 reads MNHEY; CDR2 reads SVGAGI. CDR3 bases: TGTGCCAGCAGTGGGGAAGGGAAGGAGACCCAGTACTTC. This encodes CASSGEGKETQYF.

The J gene is TRBJ1-4, the V gene TRBV10-3; D unclear. The CDR3 consists of 12 residues. V was trimmed by 6 bases and J by 8 bases, leaving 10 bases between them. Per the germline V gene, CDR1 is ENHRY and CDR2 is SYGVKD. The CDR3 reads CAISDLNEKLFF. The CDR3 nucleotides are TGTGCCATCAGCGATCTTAACGAAAAACTGTTTTTT.

The rearrangement joins TRBV7-3 to TRBJ2-3; D might be TRBD2 (5 bases). Trimming took 6 bases from V and 4 from J, leaving 20 bases between them. Germline V CDR1 and CDR2: SGHTA, FQGTGA. CDR3 size: 16 residues. The CDR3 nucleotides read TGTGCCAGCAGACTTCTAGCTTTCCAGGCGCCAGATACGCAGTATTTT. Amino acids: CASRLLAFQAPDTQYF.

V gene TRBV2 combines with J gene TRBJ1-1, with 7 nucleotides matching TRBD1. Trimming cost V 4 bases and J 4 bases; bases outside gene matches: 9. CDR1 SNHLY and CDR2 FYNNEI come from the germline V gene. The CDR3 runs 15 residues. Written as DNA, the CDR3 is TGTGCCAGCAGTGGGGTTGGCAGGGGGTCCACTGAAGCTTTCTTT. Protein product: CASSGVGRGSTEAFF.

The chain couples TRBV11-3 to TRBJ2-3; 8 bases are shared with TRBD2. With 5 bases clipped from V and 0 bases from J, the junction kept 4 bases outside the gene matches. This CDR3 region has 15 residues. Germline V gene data show CDR1 as SGHNT and CDR2 as YENEEA. CDR3 sequence (DNA): TGTGCCAGCAGCCTTAGCGGGACTAGCACAGATACGCAGTATTTT. Translation gives CASSLSGTSTDTQYF.

The chain carries TRBV27 and TRBJ1-4; D unclear. Germline assignment: CDR1 MNHEY and CDR2 SMNVEV (reference sequence). The CDR3 loop spans 15 amino acids. The V gene lost 0 bases and the J gene lost 0 bases, with 5 bases spanning the gap. CDR3 bases: TGTGCCAGCAGTTTATCCTTCTCAACTAATGAAAAACTGTTTTTT. Translating gives CASSLSFSTNEKLFF.

J is TRBJ2-7 and V is TRBV20-1; D uncertain. Trimming left V 5 bases short and J 2 bases short, with 7 bases between. CDR1 is DFQATT, CDR2 SNEGSKA, per germline (reference sequence). CDR3 length: 11 residues. CDR3 bases: TGCAGTGCTTCCCCGGCCTACGAGCAGTACTTC. Its translation is CSASPAYEQYF.

J is TRBJ1-2 and V is TRBV21-1; the table's D call, TRBD1, has no DNA check behind it. TRBV21-1 constitutes a pseudogene. The CDR3 runs to 17 residues. The CDR3 loop is CASSPRDRGSFERGYTF. The CDR3 bases are TGTGCCAGCAGCCCCCGGGACAGGGGGTCGTTTGAGCGTGGCTACACCTTC.

V and J are TRBV6-5 and TRBJ1-2; D may be TRBD1 (5 bases). Trimming pared 6 bases from V and 2 bases from J, leaving 16 bases between. Germline V CDR1 and CDR2: MNHEY, SVGAGI. This CDR3 is 15 amino acids long. CDR3 loop: CASSYRREANYGYTF. The CDR3 DNA is TGTGCCAGCAGCTACAGGAGGGAAGCGAACTATGGCTACACCTTC.

The chain is built from TRBV15 and TRBJ1-3; D not certain. The CDR3 has 15 residues. Per germline, CDR1 LNHNV and CDR2 YYDKDF (reference sequence). With 0 bases removed from V and 0 bases from J, the gap between germline ends came to 6 bases. This chain's CDR3 is CATSRDGSSGNTIYF. The DNA for the CDR3 is TGTGCCACCAGCAGAGATGGCAGCTCTGGAAACACCATATATTTT.

The chain joins TRBV12-5 to TRBJ2-1; D may be TRBD2 (6 bases). Per the germline V gene, CDR1 is LGHNT and CDR2 is FRNRAP. This CDR3 comprises 15 residues. Deletions cut 5 bases from V and 5 bases from J, with 16 bases between. The CDR3 nucleotides read TGTGCTAGTGGTAACGGGGACTCACTCAACAATGAGCAGTTCTTC. Its protein is CASGNGDSLNNEQFF.

The genes are TRBV18 and TRBJ2-7, with 7 bases fitting TRBD1. The germline gives CDR1 KGHSH, CDR2 LQKENI. This CDR3 comprises 12 residues. The V and J ends lost 3 bases and 6 bases, in that order; junction bases with no gene match: 2. CDR3 bases: TGTGCCAGCTCACCGGGACAGTCCGAGCAGTACTTC. As protein: CASSPGQSEQYF.

The chain is built from TRBV30 and TRBJ2-1; TRBD1 aligns across 7 bases. Losses at the gene ends were 0 bases for V and 4 bases for J; bases not matched to a gene: 21. The germline V gene has CDR1 GTSNPN and CDR2 SVGIG (reference sequence). The CDR3 is made up of 20 amino acids. This CDR3 reads CAWSVLGHRDRVRGYNEQFF. CDR3 bases: TGTGCCTGGAGTGTACTCGGCCATCGGGACAGAGTTAGGGGGTACAATGAGCAGTTCTTC. Full variable domain (rest looked up from reference TRBV30 and TRBJ2-1): SQTIHQWPATLVQPVGSPLSLECTVEGTSNPNLYWYRQAAGRGLQLLFYSVGIGQISSEVPQNLSASRPQDRQFILSSKKLLLSDSGFYLCAWSVLGHRDRVRGYNEQFFGPGTRLTVL.

The J gene is TRBJ2-3, the V gene TRBV21-1; the table calls TRBD1, which could not be checked here. TRBV21-1 is an annotated pseudogene. There are 21 residues in the CDR3. Here the CDR3 reads CASSKWDLDRDTPNNTDTQYF. For the CDR3, the DNA is TGTGCCAGCAGCAAATGGGATCTCGACCGGGACACTCCCAACAACACAGATACGCAGTATTTT.

The rearrangement uses TRBV5-4 and TRBJ2-7; the D gene is possibly TRBD1 (5 bases). V was pared by 0 bases and J by 2 bases, with 12 bases between. The CDR3 length is 15 residues. Germline V gene data show CDR1 as SGHNT and CDR2 as YYREEE (reference sequence). The CDR3 protein is CASSLVGRGTYEQYF. The CDR3 bases are TGTGCCAGCAGCTTGGTAGGTAGGGGCACCTACGAGCAGTACTTC.

The CDR3 coding sequence is TGTGCCAGCAGCCCCGGGTCCTCCTACGAGCAGTACTTC. Translating gives CASSPGSSYEQYF. This chain joins TRBV9 and TRBJ2-7; D unclear. The CDR3 covers 13 residues. V lost 4 bases and J 0 bases, leaving 8 bases between the germline ends. Germline-derived CDR1 and CDR2 are SGDLS and YYNGEE.

The CDR3 reads CASSQVTGTSSYEQYF. Written as DNA, the CDR3 is TGCGCCAGCAGCCAAGTTACAGGGACTAGCTCCTACGAGCAGTACTTC. The J gene is TRBJ2-7, the V gene TRBV4-1; 8 positions agree with TRBD2. There are 16 residues in the CDR3. CDR1 is MGHRA, CDR2 YSYEKL, per germline. V gave up 1 base and J gave up 0 bases; unmatched junction bases: 5.

The chain employs TRBV6-6 and TRBJ2-7, with a possible D match to TRBD1 (5 bases). This CDR3 is 15 amino acids long. The germline gives CDR1 MNHNY, CDR2 SVGAGI (reference sequence). Deletions cut 0 bases from V and 4 bases from J, with 13 bases between. CDR3 protein: CASSYSQGGSYEQYF. The CDR3 nucleotides are TGTGCCAGCAGTTACTCCCAGGGTGGGTCGTACGAGCAGTACTTC.

This chain uses TRBV18 with TRBJ1-3, with unresolved D. Per the germline V gene, CDR1 is KGHSH and CDR2 is LQKENI. Trimming stripped 2 bases from V and 0 bases from J, with 11 bases between. The CDR3 is 16 amino acids. This CDR3 reads CASSPRRLTSGNTIYF. CDR3 DNA: TGTGCCAGCTCACCAAGGAGGCTAACCTCTGGAAACACCATATATTTT.

This chain links TRBV27 with TRBJ2-2; a weak D match, TRBD1 (6 bases). This CDR3 spans 15 amino acids. Germline V gene data show CDR1 as MNHEY and CDR2 as SMNVEV (reference sequence). V gave up 4 bases and J gave up 3 bases, with 12 bases separating them. The CDR3, as DNA: TGTGCCAGCAGTTCGAGGGCAGGGGACACCGGGGAGCTGTTTTTT. It translates to CASSSRAGDTGELFF.

This chain joins TRBV9 and TRBJ2-7, with TRBD1 matching 8 bases. With 4 bases clipped from V and 4 bases from J, the junction kept 7 bases outside the gene matches. The CDR3 spans 14 residues. Germline-derived CDR1 and CDR2 are SGDLS and YYNGEE. The CDR3, as DNA: TGTGCCAGCAGCCCATCAGGGGGCACGTACGAGCAGTACTTC. As protein: CASSPSGGTYEQYF. The full variable domain, with the rest looked up from reference TRBV9 and TRBJ2-7, is DSGVTQTPKHLITATGQRVTLRCSPRSGDLSVYWYQQSLDQGLQFLIQYYNGEERAKGNILERFSAQQFPDLHSELNLSSLELGDSALYFCASSPSGGTYEQYFGPGTRLTVT.

The chain links TRBV7-9 to TRBJ2-7; D perhaps matches TRBD1 (6 bases). CDR3 size: 15 residues. V gave up 5 bases and J gave up 4 bases, with 18 bases separating them. Germline V gives CDR1 SEHNR, CDR2 FQNEAQ (reference sequence). The CDR3 is CASSADRWLSYEQYF. The CDR3 region has the DNA TGTGCCAGCAGCGCCGACAGGTGGTTGTCGTACGAGCAGTACTTC.

This CDR3 is CASSKKSTEAFF. The CDR3 DNA reads TGTGCCAGCAGCAAAAAGTCGACTGAAGCTTTCTTT. The chain uses TRBV21-1 and TRBJ1-1. TRBV21-1 is a known pseudogene. The CDR3 covers 12 residues.